What follows are 21 T cell receptor beta chains derived from one specimen sequenced in a study of cytomegalovirus exposure and HLA in healthy donors. The study ran its PCR with 60 Vbeta and 13 Jbeta primers. Sequenced by immunoSEQ multiplex PCR; TCRdb stores in-frame clones only, minus some. The table records approximately 160,000 clones, 65% to 85% of them present only once. The sample comprised PBMCs. The source of these receptors is a woman aged 50 to 60 in good health and CMV-seropositive.

This clone has a handful of counts. The chain combines TRBV7-2 with TRBJ1-2, with D perhaps matching TRBD1 (5 bases). Trimming took off 1 base at V and 8 bases at J, with 14 bases between the two ends. Germline assignment: CDR1 SGHTA and CDR2 FQGNSA. The CDR3 sequence is 14 residues long. The CDR3 region is CASSLDKEGRGYTF. DNA for the CDR3: TGTGCCAGCAGCTTAGACAAGGAGGGGAGAGGCTACACCTTC. Full variable domain (remainder filled in from reference TRBV7-2 and TRBJ1-2): GAGVSQSPSNKVTEKGKDVELRCDPISGHTALYWYRQSLGQGLEFLIYFQGNSAPDKSGLPSDRFSAERTGGSVSTLTIQRTQQEDSAVYLCASSLDKEGRGYTFGSGTRLTVV.

This chain uses TRBV19 with TRBJ1-2; D unresolved. The germline CDR1 and CDR2 sequences are LNHDA and SQIVND (reference sequence). V was clipped by 3 bases and J by 4 bases, with 6 bases between them. The CDR3 length is 12 residues. This CDR3 reads CASSIAFYGYTF. In DNA form, the CDR3 reads TGTGCCAGTAGTATCGCGTTCTATGGCTACACCTTC.

This clone showed up just a few times. CDR3 coding DNA: TGCGCCAGCAGTGAGTCTAGGGGCACTGAAGCTTTCTTT. Translation: CASSESRGTEAFF. This chain uses TRBV10-2 with TRBJ1-1, with D possibly matching TRBD1 (5 bases). V gave up 0 bases and J gave up 4 bases, with 6 bases separating them. The CDR3 is made up of 13 amino acids. Looked up from germline, CDR1 is WSHSY and CDR2 is SAAADI.

The chain joins TRBV18 to TRBJ2-5; 9 bases match TRBD2. In germline, CDR1 is KGHSH, CDR2 LQKENI. Trimming removed 4 bases from V and 0 bases from J; junction bases left unmatched: 6. This CDR3 spans 16 amino acids. This CDR3 reads CASSLTSGSYQETQYF. For the CDR3, the DNA is TGTGCCAGCTCACTGACTAGCGGCTCGTACCAAGAGACCCAGTACTTC.

The chain uses TRBV7-3 and TRBJ1-1, with D possibly being TRBD1 (6 bases). The germline CDR1 and CDR2 sequences are SGHTA and FQGTGA. This CDR3 is built from 13 residues. V lost 5 bases, J lost 4 bases, and 11 bases lay in between. The CDR3 protein is CASSTDSFTEAFF. DNA for the CDR3: TGTGCCAGCAGCACGGACAGTTTCACTGAAGCTTTCTTT.

This rearrangement joins TRBV21-1 to TRBJ1-2; TRBD1 reflects the table's D call only, with no check against the DNA. TRBV21-1 is annotated as a pseudogene. This CDR3 is 16 amino acids long. The CDR3 protein is CASSQAQGAHVYGYTF. The DNA of the CDR3 is TGTGCCAGCAGCCAAGCACAGGGGGCCCATGTCTATGGCTACACCTTC.

The rearrangement joins TRBV5-1 to TRBJ1-3, with D perhaps TRBD1 (5 bases). The V gene's germline CDR1 is SGHRS and CDR2 YFSETQ. Trimming removed 0 bases from V and 4 bases from J, with 17 bases in between. The CDR3 has 17 residues. CDR3 sequence (DNA): TGCGCCAGCAGCTTGGCCCTAACCGGGACTCAAGGAAACACCATATATTTT. It encodes CASSLALTGTQGNTIYF.

The chain employs TRBV5-5 and TRBJ1-5; TRBD1 might be the D (5 bases). This CDR3 has 15 amino acids. The ends were cut back, 4 bases at V and 0 bases at J, with 11 bases in the middle. Germline loops: CDR1 SGHKS, CDR2 YYEKEE (reference sequence). The CDR3 protein is CASSLQGYSNQPQHF. The CDR3 coding sequence is TGTGCCAGCAGCCTCCAGGGATATAGCAATCAGCCCCAGCATTTT.

V usage is TRBV5-1 and J usage is TRBJ2-2; 7 bases are shared with TRBD1. Germline V gene data show CDR1 as SGHRS and CDR2 as YFSETQ. With 1 base clipped from V and 0 bases from J, the junction kept 0 bases outside the gene matches. CDR3 length equals 15 residues. For the CDR3, the DNA is TGCGCCAGCAGCTTGACAGGGGCGAACACCGGGGAGCTGTTTTTT. It translates to CASSLTGANTGELFF.

The chain has TRBV4-3 and TRBJ1-6, with D tentatively TRBD1 (6 bases). Trimming removed 2 bases from V and 7 bases from J, with 18 bases in between. CDR1 is LGHNA, CDR2 YSLEER, per germline. This CDR3 contains 17 residues. This chain's CDR3 is CASSQKGGVGGNSPLHF. CDR3 nucleotide sequence: TGCGCCAGCAGCCAAAAGGGAGGGGTAGGGGGAAATTCACCCCTCCACTTT.

The rearrangement links TRBV9 to TRBJ1-2; no clear D. Germline CDR1 is SGDLS and CDR2 is YYNGEE. V lost 1 base, J lost 3 bases, and 13 bases lay in between. The CDR3 contains 15 residues. The DNA for the CDR3 is TGTGCCAGCAGCGTACGAGGCGCGTCTTACTATGGCTACACCTTC. Translated, it gives CASSVRGASYYGYTF.

The V call is TRBV9, the J call TRBJ1-2; the D gene is possibly TRBD1 (5 bases). The CDR3 extends over 14 amino acids. Trimming shortened V by 6 bases and J by 3 bases, and 15 bases separated the two germline ends. Germline V gives CDR1 SGDLS, CDR2 YYNGEE. The CDR3 is CASKGAAPYYGYTF. CDR3 DNA: TGTGCCAGCAAAGGGGCCGCTCCCTACTATGGCTACACCTTC. The full variable domain, with the rest looked up from reference TRBV9 and TRBJ1-2, is DSGVTQTPKHLITATGQRVTLRCSPRSGDLSVYWYQQSLDQGLQFLIQYYNGEERAKGNILERFSAQQFPDLHSELNLSSLELGDSALYFCASKGAAPYYGYTFGSGTRLTVV.

Notes on this clone: A read error may produce the germline difference seen at one junction end. The V gene is TRBV7-7, the J gene TRBJ2-5, with D perhaps TRBD1 (7 bases). Germline assignment: CDR1 SSHAT and CDR2 FNYEAQ (reference sequence). CDR3 length: 16 residues. CDR3 in amino acids: CASSLGAAGGGETQYF. The CDR3 coding sequence is TGTGCTAGCAGCTTAGGGGCGGCAGGGGGAGGAGAGACCCAGTACTTC.

This chain uses TRBV4-3 with TRBJ2-2, with 7 nucleotides matching TRBD2. Germline V lookup: CDR1 LGHNA, CDR2 YSLEER. Trimming took 0 bases from V and 5 from J; bases not matched to a gene: 9. The CDR3 has 17 residues. The CDR3 here is CASSQDVGGSGTGELFF. The CDR3 DNA is TGCGCCAGCAGCCAAGATGTGGGGGGGAGCGGGACCGGGGAGCTGTTTTTT.

The V call is TRBV5-1, the J call TRBJ1-2; 10 bases are a match to TRBD1. The CDR3 length is 16 residues. From germline, CDR1 is SGHRS and CDR2 YFSETQ. The ends lost 0 bases at V and 3 bases at J; junction bases unmatched: 5. The DNA of the CDR3 is TGCGCCAGCAGCTTGGAACGCGGGACAGGGGACTATGGCTACACCTTC. Protein sequence: CASSLERGTGDYGYTF.

J is TRBJ1-1 and V is TRBV7-2; possible D gene TRBD1, 5 bases. CDR1 and CDR2 (germline): SGHTA, FQGNSA. The CDR3 runs 15 residues. V lost 3 bases and J 1 base, leaving 12 bases between the germline ends. The CDR3 spells CASSFVSRANTEAFF. CDR3 coding DNA: TGTGCCAGCAGCTTTGTGAGCAGGGCGAACACTGAAGCTTTCTTT.

This rearrangement joins TRBV19 to TRBJ1-6, with D maybe TRBD1 (5 bases). V was cut by 6 bases and J by 10 bases, with 22 bases left in between. This CDR3 comprises 16 residues. CDR1 is LNHDA, CDR2 SQIVND, per germline (reference sequence). The CDR3 DNA follows: TGTGCCAGTAGCCGAAACTTGGACACCTCCGGCTCACCCCTCCACTTT. Translation: CASSRNLDTSGSPLHF.

About this clone itself: Compared with germline, one end of the junction differs, possibly owing to a read error. DNA of the CDR3: TGTGCCAGCAGTTTAGGAGGGTTCAATCAGCCCCAGCATTTT. Translation gives CASSLGGFNQPQHF. The rearrangement uses TRBV7-2 and TRBJ1-5, with D hard to call. The CDR3 has 14 amino acids. Germline V CDR1 and CDR2: SGHTA, FQGNSA.

The chain combines TRBV6-1 with TRBJ2-2; D uncertain. Germline V gene sequence: CDR1 MNHNS, CDR2 SASEGT. The CDR3 is made up of 13 amino acids. The germline V and J ends were trimmed by 8 bases and 1 base, with 8 bases remaining between them. As DNA, the CDR3 is TGTGCCAGCCACACACGGAACACCGGGGAGCTGTTTTTT. Amino acids: CASHTRNTGELFF.

This chain connects TRBV7-2 to TRBJ1-6; weak D call: TRBD1 (5 bases). Trimming took 2 bases from V and 2 from J, leaving 16 bases between them. Per germline, CDR1 SGHTA and CDR2 FQGNSA. The CDR3 length is 18 residues. The CDR3 region has the DNA TGTGCCAGCAGCTTATCAGGGATCCGCGGCACCTATAATTCACCCCTCCACTTT. Translated: CASSLSGIRGTYNSPLHF. The full variable domain, in which reference TRBV7-2 and TRBJ1-6 provide the parts outside the CDR3, is GAGVSQSPSNKVTEKGKDVELRCDPISGHTALYWYRQSLGQGLEFLIYFQGNSAPDKSGLPSDRFSAERTGGSVSTLTIQRTQQEDSAVYLCASSLSGIRGTYNSPLHFGNGTRLTVT.

This chain uses TRBV27 with TRBJ2-7; 8 bases align to TRBD2. CDR1 and CDR2 (germline): MNHEY, SMNVEV (reference sequence). The CDR3 contains 12 residues. V lost 10 bases to trimming and J lost 5 bases; unmatched junction nucleotides: 7. The CDR3 DNA follows: TGTGCCACCTCGGGAGGGGGGAACGAGCAGTACTTC. The encoded protein is CATSGGGNEQYF.